Listed below are T cell receptor beta chains from one sample, sequenced in a study of shared T cell receptors in the human thymus. Measured with immunoSEQ multiplex PCR; TCRdb has only the in-frame clones, and not every one. The table includes about 380,000 clones, around 93% detected once. Sequences were obtained from thymocytes. These receptors all come from a human donor. The CDR3 runs from the conserved cysteine through the conserved F or W. The order of the fields is clone size, V gene, D gene, J gene, CDR3 DNA, CDR3 protein. D genes are given only for firm matches. Not every row has a clone size; where given, it reads once, few, many or a size class.

-,TRBV28,TRBD2,TRBJ2-7,TGTGCCAGCAGTTTAGTAGCGGGAGGCTATAGCTCCTACGAGCAGTACTTC,CASSLVAGGYSSYEQYF
once,TRBV5-1,TRBD2,TRBJ2-1,TGCGCCAGCAGCTTGGAAACTAGCGGGAGAGGGGGCTACAATGAGCAGTTCTTC,CASSLETSGRGGYNEQFF
-,TRBV18,-,TRBJ2-1,TGTGCCAGCTCACCTACGACAGGGGGCCAAGCGGGAGGTAAAAATGAGCAGTTCTTC,CASSPTTGGQAGGKNEQFF
once,TRBV29-1,-,TRBJ2-1,TGCAGCGTTGTAGCTGGATTCTCCTACAATGAGCAGTTCTTC,CSVVAGFSYNEQFF
-,TRBV19,-,TRBJ2-4,TGTGCCAGTAGTTTAAGGCCCAAAACAACATGGGCCAAAAACATTCAGTACTTC,CASSLRPKTTWAKNIQYF
-,TRBV6-5,-,TRBJ1-5,TGTGCCAGCACCAGGGGTAATCAGCCCCAGCATTTT,CASTRGNQPQHF
once,TRBV10-3,-,TRBJ1-1,TGTGCCATCAGGGGGTCGACAGAGGGGTGGACTGAAGCTTTCTTT,CAIRGSTEGWTEAFF
-,TRBV6-4,TRBD2,TRBJ2-7,TGTGCCAGCAGTGATCATCTTACTAGCGGGAGTATCAACGAGCAGTACTTC,CASSDHLTSGSINEQYF
once,TRBV29-1,TRBD2,TRBJ2-3,TGCAGCGTTCAGGTAGCGGGAGGGCCTGATACGCAGTATTTT,CSVQVAGGPDTQYF
-,TRBV28,TRBD1,TRBJ1-5,TGTGCCAGCAGTTCCCTTCAGGGGGCTCGACAGCCCCAGCATTTT,CASSSLQGARQPQHF
once,TRBV27,-,TRBJ1-2,TGTGCCAGGTCTCCCTATGGCTACACCTTC,CARSPYGYTF
-,TRBV27,TRBD2,TRBJ2-2,TGTGCCAGCACCTTAGGAGGACTAGCGGGAGTTAGGACCGGGGAGCTGTTTTTT,CASTLGGLAGVRTGELFF
-,TRBV28,TRBD1,TRBJ2-1,TGTGCCAGCAGTCCAATAAATCGGGACAGGGACAATGAGCAGTTCTTC,CASSPINRDRDNEQFF
once,TRBV28,-,TRBJ1-1,TGTGCCAGCAGTTTACGTACCGGGGTGGGCGAGAACACTGAAGCTTTCTTT,CASSLRTGVGENTEAFF
-,TRBV5-6,-,TRBJ2-7,TGTGCCAGCAGCTTAACCTGGGGGAGATACGAGCAGTACTTC,CASSLTWGRYEQYF
-,TRBV6-1,-,TRBJ1-1,TGTGCCAGCAGAACCAGGGGAACTGAAGCTTTCTTT,CASRTRGTEAFF
-,TRBV6-1,TRBD2,TRBJ2-2,TGTGCCAGCAGTGAAGGACTAGCGGAAAACACCGGGGAGCTGTTTTTT,CASSEGLAENTGELFF
-,TRBV10-1,-,TRBJ2-5,TGCGCCAGCTGGTCCGGGTTCCTTCGAGGAGACCTGATCCAAGAGACCCAGTACTTC,CASWSGFLRGDLIQETQYF
-,TRBV27,-,TRBJ1-5,TGTGCCAGCAGTTCGGGTCCAGGGAACCCCTTATTGGGGCAGCCCCAGCATTTT,CASSSGPGNPLLGQPQHF
-,TRBV14,-,TRBJ2-1,TGTGCCAGCAGCACCACGCCGGGGAGCTCCTACAATGAGCAGTTCTTC,CASSTTPGSSYNEQFF
-,TRBV27,-,TRBJ1-1,TGTGCCAGCAGTTTATCAGCCATACCGTCTACCATGAACACTGAAGCTTTCTTT,CASSLSAIPSTMNTEAFF
-,TRBV5-4,TRBD2,TRBJ2-7,TGTGCCAGCAGCGAGATCTCTAGCGGGAGGGCCTACGAGCAGTACTTC,CASSEISSGRAYEQYF
-,TRBV5-1,TRBD2,TRBJ2-7,TGCGCCAGCAACCCAGGGACTAGCGGGACTTACGAGCAGTACTTC,CASNPGTSGTYEQYF
-,TRBV4-1,-,TRBJ1-2,TGCGCCAGCAGCCTCGGGGACACCTCTAACTATGGCTACACCTTC,CASSLGDTSNYGYTF
-,TRBV30,-,TRBJ2-5,TGTGCCTGGAGTGTAGGAACCTCGTTATTCAGGCGGGACCGGGAGACCCAGTACTTC,CAWSVGTSLFRRDRETQYF
-,TRBV28,-,TRBJ1-5,TGTGCCAGCAGTTCCGCGACCTTATATAGCAATCAGCCCCAGCATTTT,CASSSATLYSNQPQHF